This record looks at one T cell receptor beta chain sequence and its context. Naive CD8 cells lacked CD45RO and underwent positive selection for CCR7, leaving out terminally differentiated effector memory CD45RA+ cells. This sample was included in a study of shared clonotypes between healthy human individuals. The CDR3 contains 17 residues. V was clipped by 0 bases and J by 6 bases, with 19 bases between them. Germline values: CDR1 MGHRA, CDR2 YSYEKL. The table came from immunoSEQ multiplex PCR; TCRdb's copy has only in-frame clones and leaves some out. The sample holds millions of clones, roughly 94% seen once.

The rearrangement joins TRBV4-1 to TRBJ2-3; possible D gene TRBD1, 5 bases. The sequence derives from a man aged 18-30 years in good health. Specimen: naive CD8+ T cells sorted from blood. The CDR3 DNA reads TGCGCCAGCAGCCAAGAAAGGGCAGGGTTAAGTTGGGATACGCAGTATTTT. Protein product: CASSQERAGLSWDTQYF.